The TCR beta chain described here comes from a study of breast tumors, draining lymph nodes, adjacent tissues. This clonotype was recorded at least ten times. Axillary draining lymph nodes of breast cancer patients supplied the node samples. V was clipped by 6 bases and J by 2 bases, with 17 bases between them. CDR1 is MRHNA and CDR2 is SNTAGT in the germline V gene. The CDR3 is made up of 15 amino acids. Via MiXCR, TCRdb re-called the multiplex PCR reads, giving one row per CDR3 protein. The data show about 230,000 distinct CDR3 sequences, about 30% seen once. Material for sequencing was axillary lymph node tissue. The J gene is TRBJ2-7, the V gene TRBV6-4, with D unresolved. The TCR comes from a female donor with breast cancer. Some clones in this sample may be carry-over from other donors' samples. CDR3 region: CASSPVWANTYEQYF. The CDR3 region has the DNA TGTGCCAGCAGCCCCGTATGGGCGAACACCTACGAGCAGTACTTC.